These 30 T cell receptor beta chains were sequenced from one sample in a study of shared clonotypes between healthy human individuals. Repertoires were generated with immunoSEQ multiplex PCR, while TCRdb's copy carries only in-frame clones and drops some. The sample records some 1,900,000 clones, approximately 94% being singletons. CD8 cells regarded as naive lacked CD45RO, were positively chosen for CCR7, and omitted terminally differentiated effector memory CD45RA+ cells. Sequenced input: naive CD8+ T cells sorted from blood. The receptors here all came from a man aged 18 to 29 in good health.

The chain employs TRBV4-3 and TRBJ2-3, with 8 bases fitting TRBD2. CDR3 size: 17 residues. V lost 0 bases, J lost 3 bases, and 8 bases stayed unmatched. CDR1 and CDR2 (germline): LGHNA, YSLEER. CDR3 in amino acids: CASSQDPSGSETDTQYF. The CDR3 DNA reads as TGCGCCAGCAGCCAAGATCCCAGCGGGAGTGAAACAGATACGCAGTATTTT.

This chain uses TRBV10-3 with TRBJ2-5; D assignment may be TRBD1 or TRBD2 (6 bases each). The CDR3 totals 16 residues. The germline V and J ends were trimmed by 8 bases and 4 bases, with 23 bases remaining between them. Germline CDR1 is ENHRY and CDR2 is SYGVKD. The CDR3 is CAIGSGAQTGRETQYF. The CDR3 DNA is TGTGCCATCGGGTCGGGGGCCCAAACGGGGAGAGAGACCCAGTACTTC.

The chain uses TRBV30 and TRBJ1-2; the D gene is possibly TRBD1 (5 bases). Deletions cut 0 bases from V and 6 bases from J, with 14 bases between. CDR3 length: 14 residues. Germline CDR1 reads GTSNPN; CDR2 reads SVGIG (reference sequence). CDR3: CAWSVSGPEDGYTF. In nucleotides, the CDR3 is TGTGCCTGGAGTGTATCGGGGCCCGAGGATGGCTACACCTTC.

V and J are TRBV9 and TRBJ1-2; D is ambiguous. Trimming cost V 10 bases and J 1 base, with 17 bases left between them. Germline values: CDR1 SGDLS, CDR2 YYNGEE. There are 14 residues in the CDR3. CDR3 amino acids: CAAPVFGVNYGYTF. The CDR3 DNA follows: TGTGCCGCCCCCGTGTTTGGGGTTAACTATGGCTACACCTTC.

The chain recombines TRBV7-6 with TRBJ1-5; D not resolved. CDR3 length equals 15 residues. V lost 1 base and J lost 3, with 10 bases in between. CDR1 and CDR2 (germline): SGHVS, FNYEAQ. The CDR3 is CASSLGRDNNQPQHF. CDR3 nucleotide sequence: TGTGCCAGCAGCTTAGGGAGGGATAACAATCAGCCCCAGCATTTT.

CDR3 in amino acids: CASRDSMGSGNTIYF. The DNA of the CDR3 is TGTGCCAGCAGGGACTCTATGGGTTCTGGAAACACCATATATTTT. The V call is TRBV6-5, the J call TRBJ1-3; no clear D. CDR1 MNHEY and CDR2 SVGAGI come from the germline V gene. Trimming pared 6 bases from V and 1 base from J, leaving 13 bases between. CDR3 length: 15 amino acids.

The V call is TRBV7-9, the J call TRBJ1-4; perhaps TRBD1 as D (6 bases). The V end was cut by 6 bases, the J end by 8 bases, with 13 bases between. This CDR3 spans 13 amino acids. CDR1 and CDR2 (germline): SEHNR, FQNEAQ (reference sequence). As DNA, the CDR3 is TGTGCCAGCAGGTTTCGGGGGGCAGAAAAACTGTTTTTT. It specifies CASRFRGAEKLFF. The full variable domain, its missing parts supplied by reference TRBV7-9 and TRBJ1-4, is DTGVSQNPRHKITKRGQNVTFRCDPISEHNRLYWYRQTLGQGPEFLTYFQNEAQLEKSRLLSDRFSAERPKGSFSTLEIQRTEQGDSAMYLCASRFRGAEKLFFGSGTQLSVL.

In nucleotides, the CDR3 is TGTGCCAGCAGTCGGATGGGACAGAACAATGAGCAGTTCTTC. Protein product: CASSRMGQNNEQFF. The V call is TRBV6-5, the J call TRBJ2-1, with TRBD1 identical over 7 bases. The CDR3 runs 14 residues. The germline gives CDR1 MNHEY, CDR2 SVGAGI. Trimming at V came to 5 bases and at J to 5 bases, leaving 6 bases not matched to a gene.

The genes are TRBV7-9 and TRBJ1-2; a possible D gene is TRBD1 (5 bases). Trimming stripped 5 bases from V and 0 bases from J, with 10 bases between. The CDR3 runs to 14 residues. Per the germline V gene, CDR1 is SEHNR and CDR2 is FQNEAQ (reference sequence). DNA for the CDR3: TGTGCCAGCAGCGAAGGGACTTCTAACTATGGCTACACCTTC. Encoded protein: CASSEGTSNYGYTF.

The genes are TRBV6-6 and TRBJ2-1; D is undetermined. The CDR3 is 13 residues long. The V gene lost 0 bases and the J gene lost 7 bases, with 7 bases spanning the gap. Looked up from germline, CDR1 is MNHNY and CDR2 is SVGAGI (reference sequence). The CDR3 protein is CASSYSSANEQFF. The CDR3 DNA follows: TGTGCCAGCAGTTACTCTTCCGCGAATGAGCAGTTCTTC.

The chain joins TRBV5-1 to TRBJ2-5, with 8 nucleotides matching TRBD2. Germline V gene data show CDR1 as SGHRS and CDR2 as YFSETQ. Trimming at V came to 0 bases and at J to 2 bases, leaving 6 bases not matched to a gene. CDR3 size: 16 residues. Written as DNA, the CDR3 is TGCGCCAGCAGCTTGGAACCAGCGGGGGTTCAAGAGACCCAGTACTTC. This translates into CASSLEPAGVQETQYF.

This chain joins TRBV6-5 and TRBJ1-6; TRBD1 is a possible D gene (5 bases). Trimming left V 2 bases short and J 13 bases short, with 9 bases between. Per the germline V gene, CDR1 is MNHEY and CDR2 is SVGAGI. This CDR3 has 12 residues. CDR3 sequence: CASSYGTGPLHF. The CDR3 coding sequence is TGTGCCAGCAGTTACGGGACTGGGCCCCTCCACTTT.

This chain links TRBV6-5 with TRBJ1-1, with D perhaps TRBD1 (5 bases). This CDR3 has 15 residues. Trimming took 2 bases from V and 4 from J, leaving 14 bases between them. CDR1 and CDR2 from the germline V gene are MNHEY and SVGAGI. The DNA of the CDR3 is TGTGCCAGCAGTTACGGGGTGGGACGGGGCACTGAAGCTTTCTTT. Amino acids: CASSYGVGRGTEAFF.

The rearrangement links TRBV30 to TRBJ2-6; D uncertain. The CDR3 totals 14 residues. Deletions cut 4 bases from V and 1 base from J, with 8 bases between. Germline assignment: CDR1 GTSNPN and CDR2 SVGIG (reference sequence). The CDR3 sequence is CAWTWGSGANVLTF. Here the CDR3 DNA reads TGTGCCTGGACTTGGGGATCTGGGGCCAACGTCCTGACTTTC.

This chain uses TRBV28 with TRBJ1-3; 8 bases align to TRBD1. CDR3 size: 15 residues. The trim removed 4 bases at V and 4 bases at J, leaving 6 bases unmatched. CDR1 is MDHEN and CDR2 is SYDVKM in the germline V gene. CDR3 DNA sequence: TGTGCCAGCAGTTCCAGGGGGCGGTTAGGAAACACCATATATTTT. Translated: CASSSRGRLGNTIYF.

The rearrangement links TRBV6-4 to TRBJ1-1, with D possibly matching TRBD1 (5 bases). The CDR3 totals 13 residues. CDR1 is MRHNA and CDR2 is SNTAGT in the germline V gene. The V and J ends lost 3 bases and 3 bases respectively, with 8 bases between them. As DNA, the CDR3 is TGTGCCAGCAGTGAAGGGGCCCACACTGAAGCTTTCTTT. Translation: CASSEGAHTEAFF.

This chain connects TRBV5-1 to TRBJ2-2, with 8 bases lining up with TRBD2. J gave up 6 bases and V 4 bases, and 8 bases lay outside the gene matches. Per germline, CDR1 SGHRS and CDR2 YFSETQ. CDR3 length: 15 amino acids. The CDR3 loop is CASSLWPGGAGELFF. CDR3 nucleotides: TGCGCCAGCAGCCTTTGGCCCGGGGGGGCCGGGGAGCTGTTTTTT.

This clone was detected a few times. Within the sample, other DNA sequences also encode this same CDR3. The rearrangement joins TRBV27 to TRBJ1-6, with D uncertain. V lost 2 bases to trimming and J lost 5 bases, with 7 bases between them. The CDR3 extends over 14 amino acids. Germline CDR1 MNHEY, CDR2 SMNVEV (reference sequence). Written as DNA, the CDR3 is TGTGCCAGCAGTTTAGCGGGGAATAATTCACCCCTCCACTTT. Translating it yields CASSLAGNNSPLHF.

The V gene is TRBV5-4, the J gene TRBJ2-1; D unresolved. This CDR3 has 13 amino acids. Trimming removed 2 bases from V and 9 bases from J, with 12 bases in between. The germline V gene encodes CDR1 SGHNT and CDR2 YYREEE (reference sequence). The DNA for the CDR3 is TGTGCCAGCAGCTTTGGATCAAGGGCTGAGCAGTTCTTC. This encodes CASSFGSRAEQFF.

This clone occurred once. This rearrangement joins TRBV7-9 to TRBJ1-5; D ambiguous. V shed 0 bases and J shed 7 bases, with 10 bases lying between them. Germline CDR1 reads SEHNR; CDR2 reads FQNEAQ (reference sequence). The CDR3 runs 14 residues. The CDR3 spells CASSLAGSRQPQHF. CDR3 in DNA: TGTGCCAGCAGCTTAGCGGGTTCGAGACAGCCCCAGCATTTT.

This chain joins TRBV4-2 and TRBJ1-1, with 8 positions matching TRBD1. Germline CDR1 reads LGHNA; CDR2 reads YNFKEQ. CDR3 size: 14 residues. The J segment lost 6 bases and the V segment lost 4 bases, leaving 7 bases of the junction unmatched. CDR3 loop: CASSPWDRTAEAFF. The CDR3, as DNA: TGTGCCAGCAGCCCCTGGGACAGGACGGCTGAAGCTTTCTTT.

With respect to this clone: Other DNA sequences in this specimen translate into the identical CDR3. The chain links TRBV4-1 to TRBJ2-3, with D unresolved. The V gene lost 0 bases and the J gene lost 1 base, with 8 bases spanning the gap. This CDR3 spans 15 amino acids. Germline V gene lookup returns CDR1 MGHRA and CDR2 YSYEKL. The CDR3 DNA reads TGCGCCAGCAGCCAAGAATCAGGAGGCACAGATACGCAGTATTTT. Amino acid sequence: CASSQESGGTDTQYF.

The rearrangement links TRBV7-9 to TRBJ2-7; TRBD2 aligns across 11 bases. With V trimmed by 5 bases and J by 2 bases, 5 bases remained unmatched. This CDR3 region has 15 residues. Germline CDR1 reads SEHNR; CDR2 reads FQNEAQ (reference sequence). This chain's CDR3 is CASSHSGRAPYEQYF. The CDR3 DNA is TGTGCCAGCAGCCATAGCGGGAGGGCCCCCTACGAGCAGTACTTC.

The rearrangement joins TRBV27 to TRBJ1-1, with D possibly TRBD1 on 5 matching bases. This CDR3 is 14 amino acids long. Germline lookup yields CDR1 MNHEY and CDR2 SMNVEV (reference sequence). V was cut by 3 bases and J by 6 bases, with 14 bases left in between. The CDR3 loop reads CASSFSSGGSEAFF. CDR3 sequence (DNA): TGTGCCAGCAGTTTCTCGTCGGGGGGATCTGAAGCTTTCTTT.

The genes are TRBV9 and TRBJ1-2; a possible D gene is TRBD1 (5 bases). V shed 3 bases and J shed 0 bases, with 12 bases lying between them. The CDR3 is 15 amino acids. Germline V CDR1 and CDR2: SGDLS, YYNGEE. Here the CDR3 reads CASSALGATNYGYTF. CDR3 DNA sequence: TGTGCCAGCAGCGCCCTCGGGGCGACTAACTATGGCTACACCTTC.

A word on this clone: This CDR3 is also generated by other DNA sequences in the sample. This chain uses TRBV29-1 with TRBJ1-1, with a weak D call TRBD1 (5 bases). The CDR3 runs 12 residues. Per germline, CDR1 SQVTM and CDR2 ANQGSEA. V was pared by 2 bases and J by 4 bases, with 8 bases between. The CDR3 sequence is CSVESGGTEAFF. The CDR3 region has the DNA TGCAGCGTTGAATCGGGGGGCACTGAAGCTTTCTTT. Full variable domain (missing parts from reference TRBV29-1 and TRBJ1-1): SAVISQKPSRDICQRGTSLTIQCQVDSQVTMMFWYRQQPGQSLTLIATANQGSEATYESGFVIDKFPISRPNLTFSTLTVSNMSPEDSSIYLCSVESGGTEAFFGQGTRLTVV.

The J gene is TRBJ2-5, the V gene TRBV2; the D call may be TRBD1 or TRBD2 (5 bases each). CDR3 size: 16 residues. In germline, CDR1 is SNHLY, CDR2 FYNNEI. Trimming removed 11 bases from V and 2 bases from J, with 24 bases in between. CDR3 DNA: TGTGCCCGGAGTGAAAACTGGGACGCACCTCAAGAGACCCAGTACTTC. It codes for CARSENWDAPQETQYF.

The chain joins TRBV15 to TRBJ2-4, with D unclear. This CDR3 has 15 residues. The germline CDR1 and CDR2 sequences are LNHNV and YYDKDF (reference sequence). V dropped 1 base and J dropped 0 bases, with 7 bases sitting between them. The CDR3: CATSRGGLAKNIQYF. As DNA, the CDR3 is TGTGCCACCAGCAGAGGCGGCCTAGCCAAAAACATTCAGTACTTC.

In regard to this clone: An end of the junction differs from the germline gene, which may be a read error. The chain combines TRBV4-3 with TRBJ1-1; a possible D gene is TRBD1 (6 bases). The CDR3 spans 15 residues. CDR1 and CDR2 (germline): LGHNA, YSLEER. CDR3 in amino acids: CASSKDWGLHTEAFF. In DNA, the CDR3 is TGCGCCAGCAGCAAAGACTGGGGGCTGCACACTGAAGCTTTCTTT.

Here the CDR3 DNA reads TGTGCTAGTGGTCTCCACCCCCACTATGGCTACACCTTC. Residues: CASGLHPHYGYTF. This chain links TRBV12-5 with TRBJ1-2; no clear D. Per germline, CDR1 LGHNT and CDR2 FRNRAP. V lost 5 bases and J lost 3, with 10 bases in between. The CDR3 is made up of 13 amino acids.